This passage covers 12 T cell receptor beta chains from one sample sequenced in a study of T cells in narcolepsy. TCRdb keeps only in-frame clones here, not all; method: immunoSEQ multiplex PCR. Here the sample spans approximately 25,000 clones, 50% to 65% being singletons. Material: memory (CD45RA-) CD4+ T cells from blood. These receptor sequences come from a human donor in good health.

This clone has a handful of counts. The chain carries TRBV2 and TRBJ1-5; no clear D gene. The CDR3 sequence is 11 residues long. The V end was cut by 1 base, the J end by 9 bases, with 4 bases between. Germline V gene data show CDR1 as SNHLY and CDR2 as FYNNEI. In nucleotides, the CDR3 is TGTGCCAGCAGTGAAGGGGGGCCCCAGCATTTT. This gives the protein CASSEGGPQHF.

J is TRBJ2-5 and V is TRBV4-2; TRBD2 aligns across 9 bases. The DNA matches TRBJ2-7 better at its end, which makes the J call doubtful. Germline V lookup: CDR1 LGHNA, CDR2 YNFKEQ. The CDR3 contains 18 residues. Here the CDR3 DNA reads TGTGCCAGCAGCCCTCGACTAGCGGCTACGGCTGGCTCCTACGAGCAGTACTTC. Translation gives CASSPRLAATAGSYEQYF.

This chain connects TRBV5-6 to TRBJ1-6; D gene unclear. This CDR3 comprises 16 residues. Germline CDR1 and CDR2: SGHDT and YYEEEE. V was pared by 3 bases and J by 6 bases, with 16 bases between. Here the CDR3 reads CASSSRSAAGNSPLHF. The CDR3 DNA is TGTGCCAGCAGCTCAAGAAGTGCGGCTGGTAATTCACCCCTCCACTTT. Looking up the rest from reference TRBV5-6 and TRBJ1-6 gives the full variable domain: DAGVTQSPTHLIKTRGQQVTLRCSPKSGHDTVSWYQQALGQGPQFIFQYYEEEERQRGNFPDRFSGHQFPNYSSELNVNALLLGDSALYLCASSSRSAAGNSPLHFGNGTRLTVT.

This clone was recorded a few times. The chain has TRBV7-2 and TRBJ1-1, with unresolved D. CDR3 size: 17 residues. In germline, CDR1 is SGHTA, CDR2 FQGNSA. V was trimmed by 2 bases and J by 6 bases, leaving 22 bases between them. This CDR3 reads CASSLTPTWTARPEAFF. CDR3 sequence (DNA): TGTGCCAGCAGCTTAACGCCCACTTGGACCGCCCGACCTGAAGCTTTCTTT.

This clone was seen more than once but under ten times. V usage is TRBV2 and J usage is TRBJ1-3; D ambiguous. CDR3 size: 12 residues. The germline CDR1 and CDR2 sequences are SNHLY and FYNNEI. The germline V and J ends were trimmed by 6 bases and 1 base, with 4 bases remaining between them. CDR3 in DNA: TGTGCCAGCAGGGGTTCTGGAAACACCATATATTTT. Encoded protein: CASRGSGNTIYF.

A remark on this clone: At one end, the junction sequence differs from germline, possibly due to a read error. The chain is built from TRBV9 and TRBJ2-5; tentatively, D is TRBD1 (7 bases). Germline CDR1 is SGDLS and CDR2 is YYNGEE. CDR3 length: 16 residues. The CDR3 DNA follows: TGTGCCCGCAGCGTAGGGGGCAGGGGGGCTTCGGAGACCCAGTACTTC. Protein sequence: CARSVGGRGASETQYF. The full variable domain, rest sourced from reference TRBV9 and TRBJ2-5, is DSGVTQTPKHLITATGQRVTLRCSPRSGDLSVYWYQQSLDQGLQFLIQYYNGEERAKGNILERFSAQQFPDLHSELNLSSLELGDSALYFCARSVGGRGASETQYFGPGTRLLVL.

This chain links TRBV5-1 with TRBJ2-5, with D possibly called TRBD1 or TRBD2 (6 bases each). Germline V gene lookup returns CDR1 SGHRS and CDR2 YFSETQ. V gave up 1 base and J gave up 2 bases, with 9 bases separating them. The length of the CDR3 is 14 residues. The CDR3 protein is CASSLTGTQETQYF. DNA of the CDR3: TGCGCCAGCAGCTTGACAGGGACTCAAGAGACCCAGTACTTC.

CDR3 in DNA: TGTGCCAGCAGCGTAGGGACTAGCGGGCCCCTAGCCAAAAACATTCAGTACTTC. Translated, it gives CASSVGTSGPLAKNIQYF. The V call is TRBV9, the J call TRBJ2-4; TRBD2 agrees at 11 bases. The V gene end was trimmed by 0 bases and the J gene end by 0 bases; junction bases not matched to a gene: 5. From germline, CDR1 is SGDLS and CDR2 YYNGEE. The CDR3 loop spans 18 amino acids.

This chain's CDR3 is CASSLGSGGYNEQFF. The CDR3 region has the DNA TGTGCCAGCAGCTTGGGTAGCGGGGGATACAATGAGCAGTTCTTC. The rearrangement joins TRBV5-8 to TRBJ2-1, with 9 bases lining up with TRBD2. With 0 bases clipped from V and 4 bases from J, the junction kept 2 bases outside the gene matches. This CDR3 has 15 residues. CDR1 is SGHTS and CDR2 is YDEGEE in the germline V gene.

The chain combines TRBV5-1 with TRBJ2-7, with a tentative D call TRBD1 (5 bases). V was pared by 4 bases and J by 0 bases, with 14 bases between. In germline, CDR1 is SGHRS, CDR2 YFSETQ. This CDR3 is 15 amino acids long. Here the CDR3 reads CASSLDSPSSYEQYF. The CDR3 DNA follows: TGCGCCAGCAGCCTTGACAGTCCCAGCTCCTACGAGCAGTACTTC.

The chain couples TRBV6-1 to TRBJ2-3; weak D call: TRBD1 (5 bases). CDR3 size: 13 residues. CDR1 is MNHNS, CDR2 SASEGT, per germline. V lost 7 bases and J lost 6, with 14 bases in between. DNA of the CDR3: TGTGCCAGCAACAGACAGATTGGGGATACGCAGTATTTT. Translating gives CASNRQIGDTQYF.

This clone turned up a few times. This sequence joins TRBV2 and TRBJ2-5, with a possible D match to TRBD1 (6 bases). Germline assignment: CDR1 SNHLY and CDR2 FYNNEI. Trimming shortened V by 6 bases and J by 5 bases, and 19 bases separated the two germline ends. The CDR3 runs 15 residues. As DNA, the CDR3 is TGTGCCAGCAGCGGATCCAGGGGTGAGAAGGAGACCCAGTACTTC. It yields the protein CASSGSRGEKETQYF.